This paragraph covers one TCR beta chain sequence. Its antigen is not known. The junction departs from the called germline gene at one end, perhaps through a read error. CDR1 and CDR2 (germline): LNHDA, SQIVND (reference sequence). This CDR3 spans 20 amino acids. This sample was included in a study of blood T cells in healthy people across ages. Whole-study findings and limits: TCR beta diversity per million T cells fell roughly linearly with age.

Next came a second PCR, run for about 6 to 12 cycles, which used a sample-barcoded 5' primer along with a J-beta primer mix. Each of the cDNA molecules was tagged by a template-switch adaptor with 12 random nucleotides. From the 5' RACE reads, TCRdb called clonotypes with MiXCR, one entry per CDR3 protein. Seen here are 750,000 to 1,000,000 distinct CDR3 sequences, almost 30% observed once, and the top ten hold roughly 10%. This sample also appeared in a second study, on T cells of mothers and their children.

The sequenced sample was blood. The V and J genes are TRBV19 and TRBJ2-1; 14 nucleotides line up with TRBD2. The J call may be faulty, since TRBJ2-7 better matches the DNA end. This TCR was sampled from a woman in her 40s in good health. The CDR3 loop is CASSQGLAGGADGSYNEQYF. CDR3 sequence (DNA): TGTGCTAGTAGTCAAGGACTAGCGGGGGGAGCCGATGGCTCCTACAATGAGCAGTACTTC.